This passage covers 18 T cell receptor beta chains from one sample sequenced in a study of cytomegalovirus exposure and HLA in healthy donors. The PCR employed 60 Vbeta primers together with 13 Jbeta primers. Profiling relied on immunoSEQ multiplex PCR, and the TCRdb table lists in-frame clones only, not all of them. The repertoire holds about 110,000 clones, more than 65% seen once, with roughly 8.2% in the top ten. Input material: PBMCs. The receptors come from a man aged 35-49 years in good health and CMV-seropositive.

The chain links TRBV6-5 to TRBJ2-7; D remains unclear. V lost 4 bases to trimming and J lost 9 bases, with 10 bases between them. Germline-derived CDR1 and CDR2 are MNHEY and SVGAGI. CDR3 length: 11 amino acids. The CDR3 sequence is CASSSTMGQYF. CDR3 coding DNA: TGTGCCAGCAGTTCTACTATGGGGCAGTACTTC.

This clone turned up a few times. The CDR3 DNA follows: TGTGCCAGCAGTCCCACAGGGGTTAAGTCCTACGAGCAGTACTTC. Protein: CASSPTGVKSYEQYF. The chain recombines TRBV6-5 with TRBJ2-7, with TRBD1 matching 7 bases. This CDR3 has 15 residues. Per the germline V gene, CDR1 is MNHEY and CDR2 is SVGAGI. J lost 1 base, V lost 5 bases, and 8 bases had no gene match.

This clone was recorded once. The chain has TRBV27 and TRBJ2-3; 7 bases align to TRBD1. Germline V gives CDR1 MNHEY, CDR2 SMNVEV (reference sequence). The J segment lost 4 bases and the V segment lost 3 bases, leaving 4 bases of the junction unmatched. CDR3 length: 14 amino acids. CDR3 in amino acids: CASSFRQGADTQYF. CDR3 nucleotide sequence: TGTGCCAGCAGTTTTCGGCAGGGGGCAGATACGCAGTATTTT.

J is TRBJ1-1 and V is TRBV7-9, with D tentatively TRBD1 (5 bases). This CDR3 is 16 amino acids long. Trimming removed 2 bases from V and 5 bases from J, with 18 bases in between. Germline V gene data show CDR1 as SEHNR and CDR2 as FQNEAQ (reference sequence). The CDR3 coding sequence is TGTGCCAGCAGCTTATCCCAGGGTAGTCTGGGAACTGAAGCTTTCTTT. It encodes CASSLSQGSLGTEAFF.

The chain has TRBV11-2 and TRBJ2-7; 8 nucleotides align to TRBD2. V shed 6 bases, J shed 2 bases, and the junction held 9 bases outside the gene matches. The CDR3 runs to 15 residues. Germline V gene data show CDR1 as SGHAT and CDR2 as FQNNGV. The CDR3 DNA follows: TGTGCCAGCAGGGGCGGGAGGAGGGAAACCTACGAGCAGTACTTC. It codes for CASRGGRRETYEQYF.

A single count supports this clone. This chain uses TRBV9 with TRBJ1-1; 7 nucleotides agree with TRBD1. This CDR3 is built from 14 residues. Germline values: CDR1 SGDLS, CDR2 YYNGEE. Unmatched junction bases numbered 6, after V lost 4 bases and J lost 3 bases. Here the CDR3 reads CASSPTGMDTEAFF. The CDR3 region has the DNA TGTGCCAGCAGCCCGACAGGGATGGACACTGAAGCTTTCTTT.

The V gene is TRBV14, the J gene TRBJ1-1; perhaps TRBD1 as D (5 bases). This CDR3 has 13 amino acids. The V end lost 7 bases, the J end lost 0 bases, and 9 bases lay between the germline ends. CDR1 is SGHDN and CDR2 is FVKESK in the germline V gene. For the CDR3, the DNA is TGTGCCAGCACCCAGGGCATGAACACTGAAGCTTTCTTT. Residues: CASTQGMNTEAFF.

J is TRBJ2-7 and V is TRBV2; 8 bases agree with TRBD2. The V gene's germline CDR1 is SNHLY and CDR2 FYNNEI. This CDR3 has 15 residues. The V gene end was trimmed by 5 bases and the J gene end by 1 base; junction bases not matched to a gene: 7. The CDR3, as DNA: TGTGCCAGCAGTCCGCTGGCGGGAGGTTCCTACGAGCAGTACTTC. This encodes CASSPLAGGSYEQYF.

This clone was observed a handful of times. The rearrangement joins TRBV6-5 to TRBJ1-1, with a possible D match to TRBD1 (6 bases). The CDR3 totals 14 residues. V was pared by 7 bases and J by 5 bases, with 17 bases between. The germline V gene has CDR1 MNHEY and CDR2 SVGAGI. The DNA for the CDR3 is TGTGCCAGCAAACTAGGCGGGGGGGCAACTGAAGCTTTCTTT. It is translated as CASKLGGGATEAFF.

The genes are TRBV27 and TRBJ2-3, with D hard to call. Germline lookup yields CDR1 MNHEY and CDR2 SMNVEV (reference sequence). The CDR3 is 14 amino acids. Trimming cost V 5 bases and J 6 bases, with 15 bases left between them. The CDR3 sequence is CASSAGVSTDTQYF. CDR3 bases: TGTGCCAGCAGTGCTGGAGTGTCTACGGATACGCAGTATTTT.

The CDR3 DNA is TGCGCCAGCAGTGGACCGGGGGTTAGCACAGATACGCAGTATTTT. It encodes CASSGPGVSTDTQYF. The chain joins TRBV10-1 to TRBJ2-3, with D perhaps matching TRBD2 (6 bases). The CDR3 runs to 15 residues. The germline V and J ends were trimmed by 4 bases and 0 bases, with 11 bases remaining between them. Per the germline V gene, CDR1 is WNHNN and CDR2 is SYGVQD (reference sequence).

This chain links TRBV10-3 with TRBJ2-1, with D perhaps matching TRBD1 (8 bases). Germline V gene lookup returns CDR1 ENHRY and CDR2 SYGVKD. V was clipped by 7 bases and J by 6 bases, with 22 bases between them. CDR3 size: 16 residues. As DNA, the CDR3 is TGTGCCATCAACCGACAGGGGAGGGAGGGGCCCAATGAGCAGTTCTTC. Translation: CAINRQGREGPNEQFF.

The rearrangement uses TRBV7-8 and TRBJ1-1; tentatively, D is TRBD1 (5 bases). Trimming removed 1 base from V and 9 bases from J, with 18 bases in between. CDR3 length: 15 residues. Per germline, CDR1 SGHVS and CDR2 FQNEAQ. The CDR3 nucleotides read TGTGCCAGCAGCTTAGGAGAGGGGCGGGGGACGAAAGCTTTCTTT. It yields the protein CASSLGEGRGTKAFF. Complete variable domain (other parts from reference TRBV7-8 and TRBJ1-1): GAGVSQSPRYKVAKRGQDVALRCDPISGHVSLFWYQQALGQGPEFLTYFQNEAQLDKSGLPSDRFFAERPEGSVSTLKIQRTQQEDSAVYLCASSLGEGRGTKAFFGQGTRLTVV.

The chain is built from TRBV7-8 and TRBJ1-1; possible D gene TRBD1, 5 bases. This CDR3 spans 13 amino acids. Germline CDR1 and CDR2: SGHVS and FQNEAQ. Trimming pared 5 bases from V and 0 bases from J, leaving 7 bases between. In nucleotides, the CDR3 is TGTGCCAGCAGCGTGACAGTGAACACTGAAGCTTTCTTT. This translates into CASSVTVNTEAFF.

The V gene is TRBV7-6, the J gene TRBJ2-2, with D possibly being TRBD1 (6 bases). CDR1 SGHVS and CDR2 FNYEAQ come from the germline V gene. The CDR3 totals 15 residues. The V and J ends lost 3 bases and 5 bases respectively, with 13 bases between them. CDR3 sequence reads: CASSFGQGWTGELFF. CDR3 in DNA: TGTGCCAGCAGCTTCGGGCAGGGGTGGACCGGGGAGCTGTTTTTT.

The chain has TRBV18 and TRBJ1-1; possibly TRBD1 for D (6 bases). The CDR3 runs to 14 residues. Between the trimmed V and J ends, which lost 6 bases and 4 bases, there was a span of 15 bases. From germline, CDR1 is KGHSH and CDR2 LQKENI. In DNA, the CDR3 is TGTGCCAGCTCCCCGGATCTGACAGGCACTGAAGCTTTCTTT. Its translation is CASSPDLTGTEAFF.

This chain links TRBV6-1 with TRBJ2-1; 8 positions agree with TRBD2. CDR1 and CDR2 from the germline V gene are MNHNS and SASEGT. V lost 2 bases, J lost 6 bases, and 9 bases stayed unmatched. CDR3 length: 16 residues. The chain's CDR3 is CASSELTGGPGNEQFF. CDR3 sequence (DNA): TGTGCCAGCAGTGAACTTACGGGAGGGCCAGGCAATGAGCAGTTCTTC.

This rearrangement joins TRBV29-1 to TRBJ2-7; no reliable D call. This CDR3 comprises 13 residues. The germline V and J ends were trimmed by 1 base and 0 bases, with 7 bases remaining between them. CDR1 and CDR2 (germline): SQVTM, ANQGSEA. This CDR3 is CSVEVSSSYEQYF. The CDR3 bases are TGCAGCGTTGAAGTTAGCAGCTCCTACGAGCAGTACTTC.